This TCR beta chain was captured in a study of blood T cells in healthy people across ages. Findings of the study overall: Higher diversity, along with more naive CD4+ cells, distinguished long-lived donors from aged donors. Shifts in expanded clonotypes may have been confounded by donor CMV status, which was unknown.

The CDR3 length is 15 residues. V lost 3 bases and J lost 4, with 12 bases in between. Germline lookup yields CDR1 MNHEY and CDR2 SMNVEV (reference sequence). Alongside a J-beta primer mix, a sample-barcoded 5' primer served in a second PCR lasting 7 to 11 cycles. TCRdb ran MiXCR on the 5' RACE reads and lists one entry per CDR3 protein. The sample comprises around 1,500,000 distinct CDR3 sequences, approximately 40% of which are singletons, and less than 8% rests with the top ten. On this clonotype: As yet, its antigen is unknown.

This receptor was obtained from a woman aged 18-29 years in good health. The chain has TRBV27 and TRBJ2-2; D is undetermined. Input material: blood. CDR3 DNA: TGTGCCAGCAGTTTTGGACCGAATCCCACCGGGGAGCTGTTTTTT. It encodes CASSFGPNPTGELFF.